The 28 T cell receptor beta chains below were found in one sample sequenced in a study of T cells after yellow fever vaccination. TCRdb re-derived calls from the 5' RACE reads in MiXCR, one entry per CDR3 protein. Here the sample spans under 550,000 distinct CDR3 sequences, 21% being singletons. The input for sequencing was PBMCs, taken 21 days after the first yellow fever vaccination. The receptors derive from a man aged 18 to 30 who received the YFV17D yellow fever vaccine.

This clonotype has a count of ten or more. The rearrangement uses TRBV7-8 and TRBJ2-7; D gene unclear. This CDR3 region has 13 residues. CDR1 is SGHVS, CDR2 FQNEAQ, per germline. Deletions cut 3 bases from V and 1 base from J, with 7 bases between. The CDR3 DNA sequence: TGTGCCAGCAGCTTGGACGGTTCCTACGAGCAGTACTTC. Translated, it gives CASSLDGSYEQYF. The full variable domain, completed using reference TRBV7-8 and TRBJ2-7, is GAGVSQSPRYKVAKRGQDVALRCDPISGHVSLFWYQQALGQGPEFLTYFQNEAQLDKSGLPSDRFFAERPEGSVSTLKIQRTQQEDSAVYLCASSLDGSYEQYFGPGTRLTVT.

The chain combines TRBV20-1 with TRBJ2-5; D might be TRBD1 or TRBD2, each matching 5 bases. Per germline, CDR1 DFQATT and CDR2 SNEGSKA (reference sequence). The ends were cut back, 5 bases at V and 7 bases at J, with 17 bases in the middle. The CDR3 consists of 13 residues. Here the CDR3 reads CSAGGRGTVTQYF. DNA for the CDR3: TGCAGTGCTGGTGGACGAGGGACGGTGACCCAGTACTTC.

This chain joins TRBV24-1 and TRBJ1-5, with D perhaps TRBD1 (5 bases). Germline V CDR1 and CDR2: KGHDR, SFDVKD. The CDR3 extends over 14 amino acids. V lost 5 bases, J lost 4 bases, and 11 bases lay in between. The CDR3: CATSALGGNQPQHF. The CDR3 DNA follows: TGTGCCACCAGTGCACTGGGGGGTAATCAGCCCCAGCATTTT.

This clonotype was seen a few times. This sequence joins TRBV15 and TRBJ1-5; 7 bases align to TRBD1. The junction had 7 bases not matched to a gene; V was cut back by 9 bases and J by 2 bases. Looked up from germline, CDR1 is LNHNV and CDR2 is YYDKDF (reference sequence). This CDR3 has 14 residues. The CDR3, as DNA: TGTGCCACAGCCTGGACAGGCCGCAATCAGCCCCAGCATTTT. The encoded protein is CATAWTGRNQPQHF.

This clonotype occurred many times. The rearrangement uses TRBV5-1 and TRBJ2-3, with D hard to call. Germline-derived CDR1 and CDR2 are SGHRS and YFSETQ. The V gene lost 0 bases and the J gene lost 2 bases, with 19 bases spanning the gap. This CDR3 is 18 amino acids long. CDR3 residues: CASSLAIHSDPATDTQYF. In nucleotides, the CDR3 is TGCGCCAGCAGCTTGGCCATTCACTCCGACCCAGCCACAGATACGCAGTATTTT.

This clonotype was recorded a few times. V usage is TRBV7-3 and J usage is TRBJ2-7; 8 bases are shared with TRBD1. Germline CDR1 and CDR2: SGHTA and FQGTGA. The CDR3 has 15 residues. V trimming: 1 base; J trimming: 3 bases; junction bases outside the gene matches: 5. Here the CDR3 reads CASSLKVGQGYEQYF. CDR3 DNA sequence: TGTGCCAGCAGCTTAAAGGTTGGACAGGGCTACGAGCAGTACTTC.

V and J are TRBV12-3 or TRBV12-4 and TRBJ2-2; no firm D call. This CDR3 region has 13 residues. Trimming removed 1 base at V and 6 bases at J, with 6 bases between. DNA of the CDR3: TGTGCCAGCAGTTTAGATATACCCGGGGAGCTGTTTTTT. It encodes CASSLDIPGELFF.

V is TRBV6-5 and J is TRBJ2-7; 8 bases match TRBD2. Germline assignment: CDR1 MNHEY and CDR2 SVGAGI. V was pared by 0 bases and J by 3 bases, with 4 bases of the junction left unmatched. CDR3 length: 15 residues. CDR3 protein: CASSYSAGGGYEQYF. CDR3 in DNA: TGTGCCAGCAGTTACTCTGCGGGGGGCGGCTACGAGCAGTACTTC.

This clonotype turned up a few times. The V and J genes are TRBV24-1 and TRBJ2-5; 10 bases fit TRBD1. The J segment lost 1 base and the V segment lost 4 bases, leaving 8 bases of the junction unmatched. From germline, CDR1 is KGHDR and CDR2 SFDVKD. The CDR3 contains 17 residues. CDR3 region: CATSEGTGAPFQETQYF. CDR3 coding DNA: TGTGCCACCAGTGAGGGGACAGGGGCGCCTTTCCAAGAGACCCAGTACTTC.

V is TRBV5-1 and J is TRBJ1-1; possibly TRBD1 for D (5 bases). The CDR3 sequence is 14 residues long. V was cut by 5 bases and J by 1 base, with 12 bases left in between. The V gene's germline CDR1 is SGHRS and CDR2 YFSETQ. The CDR3 reads CASSHGTANTEAFF. The CDR3 DNA is TGCGCCAGCAGTCATGGGACGGCGAACACTGAAGCTTTCTTT.

The genes are TRBV10-3 and TRBJ1-1; 8 bases map to TRBD1. The CDR3 is made up of 14 amino acids. Germline CDR1 is ENHRY and CDR2 is SYGVKD. The V and J ends lost 4 bases and 1 base, in that order; junction bases with no gene match: 2. The CDR3 DNA reads TGTGCCATCAGTGGACAGGGGACGAACACTGAAGCTTTCTTT. It yields the protein CAISGQGTNTEAFF.

This clonotype was seen a handful of times. The CDR3 nucleotides are TGTGCCAGCAGCTTTACCCCCCCGGGGGGCCACACCGGGGAGCTGTTTTTT. Its translation: CASSFTPPGGHTGELFF. The rearrangement joins TRBV11-2 to TRBJ2-2; a possible D gene is TRBD2 (7 bases). V was cut by 3 bases and J by 3 bases, with 17 bases left in between. Germline-derived CDR1 and CDR2 are SGHAT and FQNNGV. The CDR3 spans 17 residues.

This clonotype was counted many times. The chain couples TRBV18 to TRBJ2-6; no reliable D call. V was trimmed by 3 bases and J by 4 bases, leaving 4 bases between them. CDR3 length: 13 amino acids. CDR1 KGHSH and CDR2 LQKENI come from the germline V gene. CDR3 in amino acids: CASSPEGANVLTF. The CDR3 DNA is TGTGCCAGCTCACCGGAAGGGGCCAACGTCCTGACTTTC.

The V and J genes are TRBV28 and TRBJ2-5, with D possibly TRBD2 on 6 matching bases. V was shortened by 3 bases and J by 2 bases, with 22 bases between the two germline ends. The CDR3 has 18 residues. Germline CDR1 and CDR2: MDHEN and SYDVKM. CDR3 nucleotides: TGTGCCAGCAGTTTCCTCATCTCCGGGGGAGCTATTCAAGAGACCCAGTACTTC. Amino acid sequence: CASSFLISGGAIQETQYF.

Here the CDR3 DNA reads TGTGCCAGTAGTTTTGACAGGGACCCCGAGCAGTACTTC. Translating gives CASSFDRDPEQYF. V usage is TRBV19 and J usage is TRBJ2-7; 7 bases are shared with TRBD1. The trim removed 5 bases at V and 6 bases at J, leaving 7 bases unmatched. The CDR3 consists of 13 residues. From germline, CDR1 is LNHDA and CDR2 SQIVND (reference sequence).

The V gene is TRBV7-6, the J gene TRBJ2-3, with D tentatively TRBD2 (5 bases). The germline V and J ends were trimmed by 0 bases and 2 bases, with 9 bases remaining between them. This CDR3 contains 15 residues. CDR1 SGHVS and CDR2 FNYEAQ come from the germline V gene. CDR3 DNA sequence: TGTGCCAGCAGCTTAGCGGGCCGGGACACAGATACGCAGTATTTT. The encoded protein is CASSLAGRDTDTQYF.

The chain couples TRBV20-1 to TRBJ2-4, with D unresolved. The CDR3 has 10 amino acids. Trimming removed 1 base at V and 6 bases at J, with 1 base between. In germline, CDR1 is DFQATT, CDR2 SNEGSKA (reference sequence). The CDR3 loop reads CSARGNIQYF. The CDR3 DNA follows: TGCAGTGCTAGAGGAAACATTCAGTACTTC.

This clonotype was counted only a few times. V usage is TRBV3-1 and J usage is TRBJ2-3; 7 nucleotides match TRBD2. The germline gives CDR1 LGHDT, CDR2 YNNKEL (reference sequence). V shed 0 bases and J 2 bases; nucleotides not matched to a gene: 8. The CDR3 covers 17 residues. DNA for the CDR3: TGTGCCAGCAGCCAAGAAGGCGGCGGGGGTTTCACAGATACGCAGTATTTT. Encoded protein: CASSQEGGGGFTDTQYF.

This clonotype was observed a handful of times. This sequence joins TRBV27 and TRBJ2-7; no definite D call. The CDR3 totals 19 residues. Trimming removed 5 bases from V and 0 bases from J, with 26 bases in between. CDR1 MNHEY and CDR2 SMNVEV come from the germline V gene (reference sequence). CDR3 protein: CASSRTRAEPGRRSYEQYF. The DNA of the CDR3 is TGTGCCAGCAGTCGAACCCGGGCCGAGCCCGGTCGCCGCTCCTACGAGCAGTACTTC.

The chain links TRBV4-3 to TRBJ2-5; 10 positions agree with TRBD2. With 4 bases clipped from V and 4 bases from J, the junction kept 12 bases outside the gene matches. The CDR3 is 17 amino acids. CDR1 LGHNA and CDR2 YSLEER come from the germline V gene. The CDR3 DNA is TGCGCCAGCAGCCGAAAAGGGGCCAGCGGGGGGGCAGAGACCCAGTACTTC. Amino acid sequence: CASSRKGASGGAETQYF.

Comment on this clonotype: Without the conserved terminal phenylalanine or tryptophan, this CDR3 likely stems from a read error. This chain links TRBV18 with TRBJ2-3, with 10 nucleotides matching TRBD2. The CDR3 extends over 15 amino acids. CDR1 KGHSH and CDR2 LQKENI come from the germline V gene. The V gene end was trimmed by 4 bases and the J gene end by 1 base; junction bases not matched to a gene: 2. The CDR3 DNA reads TGTGCCAGCTCACTAGCGGGGGGCGGCACAGATACGCAGTATATT. Translation gives CASSLAGGGTDTQYI.

The chain joins TRBV20-1 to TRBJ2-1; 8 nucleotides agree with TRBD1. V gave up 1 base and J gave up 8 bases; unmatched junction bases: 10. Per the germline V gene, CDR1 is DFQATT and CDR2 is SNEGSKA (reference sequence). The CDR3 covers 15 residues. The chain's CDR3 is CSARVVTGVFYEQFF. The CDR3 nucleotides are TGCAGTGCTAGAGTCGTGACAGGGGTGTTCTATGAGCAGTTCTTC.

The genes are TRBV7-9 and TRBJ1-4; D not resolved. The ends were cut back, 10 bases at V and 8 bases at J, with 14 bases in the middle. The CDR3 is made up of 12 amino acids. Germline loops: CDR1 SEHNR, CDR2 FQNEAQ (reference sequence). CDR3 sequence: CATRTGMEKLFF. CDR3 bases: TGTGCCACCCGGACGGGCATGGAAAAACTGTTTTTT. Filled out from reference TRBV7-9 and TRBJ1-4, the complete variable domain reads DTGVSQNPRHKITKRGQNVTFRCDPISEHNRLYWYRQTLGQGPEFLTYFQNEAQLEKSRLLSDRFSAERPKGSFSTLEIQRTEQGDSAMYLCATRTGMEKLFFGSGTQLSVL.

This clonotype appeared a few times. The DNA of the CDR3 is TGCAGTCCCTGGGACGCCGCGGAGCAGTACGTC. Amino acid sequence: CSPWDAAEQYV. The V gene is TRBV20-1, the J gene TRBJ2-7; D tentatively fits TRBD1 or TRBD2 (5 bases each). This CDR3 contains 11 residues. Trimming took off 8 bases at V and 7 bases at J, with 15 bases between the two ends. The germline V gene has CDR1 DFQATT and CDR2 SNEGSKA (reference sequence).

The chain employs TRBV7-8 and TRBJ2-3; 8 bases are shared with TRBD1. J gave up 2 bases and V 5 bases, and 6 bases lay outside the gene matches. This CDR3 comprises 15 residues. CDR1 SGHVS and CDR2 FQNEAQ come from the germline V gene. The CDR3 is CASSPWQGATDTQYF. In DNA form, the CDR3 reads TGTGCCAGCAGCCCTTGGCAGGGGGCCACAGATACGCAGTATTTT.

The chain has TRBV6-5 and TRBJ2-2, with 7 nucleotides matching TRBD1. V dropped 2 bases and J dropped 5; count of bases not matched to a gene: 2. Per germline, CDR1 MNHEY and CDR2 SVGAGI. The CDR3 loop spans 14 amino acids. CDR3 amino acids: CASSYPGGTGELFF. The DNA of the CDR3 is TGTGCCAGCAGTTACCCAGGGGGAACCGGGGAGCTGTTTTTT.

The chain employs TRBV28 and TRBJ1-5; D may be TRBD1 (6 bases). The CDR3 extends over 18 amino acids. The V and J ends lost 3 bases and 0 bases respectively, with 18 bases between them. Germline-derived CDR1 and CDR2 are MDHEN and SYDVKM. The CDR3 region is CASSFPPDSGYSNQPQHF. For the CDR3, the DNA is TGTGCCAGCAGTTTCCCCCCGGACAGTGGGTATAGCAATCAGCCCCAGCATTTT.

The chain links TRBV5-1 to TRBJ1-1; D is possibly TRBD1 (5 bases). The germline V gene has CDR1 SGHRS and CDR2 YFSETQ. V dropped 2 bases and J dropped 3 bases, with 8 bases sitting between them. The length of the CDR3 is 13 residues. Written as DNA, the CDR3 is TGCGCCAGCAGCTTAGGGGACTACACTGAAGCTTTCTTT. It is translated as CASSLGDYTEAFF.